A single sample is the source of the 11 T cell receptor beta chains below, sequenced in a study of blood T cell repertoires in COVID-19. The repertoire was sequenced with immunoSEQ multiplex PCR; TCRdb's copy has only in-frame clones and lacks some. The sample carries 130,000 to 150,000 clones, roughly 88% recorded once. Sequencing used peripheral blood. The receptor set was obtained from a man between 70 and 80 years old with acute or convalescent COVID-19.

This clone appeared once. The chain has TRBV5-1 and TRBJ2-3; D possibly corresponds to TRBD2 (6 bases). The CDR3 has 14 amino acids. The V end was cut by 4 bases, the J end by 0 bases, with 9 bases between. Germline CDR1 reads SGHRS; CDR2 reads YFSETQ. CDR3 loop: CASSPGTSTDTQYF. The CDR3 region has the DNA TGCGCCAGCAGCCCTGGGACTAGCACAGATACGCAGTATTTT.

The V call is TRBV5-1, the J call TRBJ2-5; 8 nucleotides line up with TRBD2. Germline V gives CDR1 SGHRS, CDR2 YFSETQ. The CDR3 consists of 14 residues. V lost 2 bases to trimming and J lost 5 bases; unmatched junction nucleotides: 5. This chain's CDR3 is CASSFSGGGETQYF. In DNA, the CDR3 is TGCGCCAGCAGCTTTAGTGGCGGGGGGGAGACCCAGTACTTC.

CDR3 amino acids: CASSLGGGQDGYTF. For the CDR3, the DNA is TGTGCCAGCAGCTTAGGGGGGGGACAGGATGGCTACACCTTC. The chain couples TRBV7-8 to TRBJ1-2; 8 nucleotides line up with TRBD1. Germline V gene sequence: CDR1 SGHVS, CDR2 FQNEAQ. V dropped 1 base and J dropped 6; count of bases not matched to a gene: 4. This CDR3 region has 14 residues.

The chain links TRBV7-9 to TRBJ2-7; the match to TRBD1 covers 12 bases. The CDR3 has 14 residues. V shed 3 bases and J 7 bases; nucleotides not matched to a gene: 4. CDR1 and CDR2 from the germline V gene are SEHNR and FQNEAQ (reference sequence). Here the CDR3 reads CASSLGQGADEQYF. Here the CDR3 DNA reads TGTGCCAGCAGCTTGGGACAGGGGGCAGATGAGCAGTACTTC.

The rearrangement uses TRBV28 and TRBJ1-5; 8 bases line up with TRBD1. J was trimmed by 1 base and V by 1 base; bases with no gene match: 6. The V gene's germline CDR1 is MDHEN and CDR2 SYDVKM. The CDR3 consists of 17 residues. CDR3 bases: TGTGCCAGCAGTTTATACGGCAGGGGGCTGAGCAATCAGCCCCAGCATTTT. This codes for CASSLYGRGLSNQPQHF.

The rearrangement joins TRBV3-1 (or the pseudogene TRBV3-2) to TRBJ2-5, with D possibly matching TRBD2 (6 bases). The CDR3 consists of 13 residues. Per germline, CDR1 LGHDT and CDR2 YNNKEL (reference sequence). The ends were cut back, 1 base at V and 5 bases at J, with 8 bases in the middle. The CDR3 loop reads CASSQVRGETQYF. The CDR3 bases are TGTGCCAGCAGCCAAGTACGGGGGGAGACCCAGTACTTC.

The chain employs TRBV9 and TRBJ2-7; 9 bases map to TRBD1. The CDR3 consists of 15 residues. Germline V gives CDR1 SGDLS, CDR2 YYNGEE. The junction had 9 bases not matched to a gene; V was cut back by 3 bases and J by 5 bases. CDR3 in amino acids: CASSGLGDREHEQYF. The CDR3 DNA reads as TGTGCCAGCAGCGGGCTTGGGGACAGGGAGCACGAGCAGTACTTC. The entire variable domain, with the rest obtained from reference TRBV9 and TRBJ2-7, is as follows: DSGVTQTPKHLITATGQRVTLRCSPRSGDLSVYWYQQSLDQGLQFLIQYYNGEERAKGNILERFSAQQFPDLHSELNLSSLELGDSALYFCASSGLGDREHEQYFGPGTRLTVT.

The gene calls are TRBV7-2 and TRBJ2-3; 7 positions agree with TRBD2. CDR1 SGHTA and CDR2 FQGNSA come from the germline V gene. The CDR3 sequence is 13 residues long. With V trimmed by 5 bases and J by 1 base, 0 bases remained unmatched. CDR3 residues: CASSGGGTDTQYF. The CDR3 region has the DNA TGTGCCAGCAGCGGGGGGGGCACAGATACGCAGTATTTT.

This clone was found once. J is TRBJ1-5 and V is TRBV7-9, with a possible D match to TRBD1 (6 bases). V dropped 1 base and J dropped 3 bases, with 7 bases sitting between them. The CDR3 contains 14 residues. The germline V gene encodes CDR1 SEHNR and CDR2 FQNEAQ (reference sequence). The CDR3 DNA reads TGTGCCAGCAGCTTAGGACAGGCCAATCAGCCCCAGCATTTT. Amino acid sequence: CASSLGQANQPQHF. Drawing the rest from reference TRBV7-9 and TRBJ1-5, the complete variable domain is DTGVSQNPRHKITKRGQNVTFRCDPISEHNRLYWYRQTLGQGPEFLTYFQNEAQLEKSRLLSDRFSAERPKGSFSTLEIQRTEQGDSAMYLCASSLGQANQPQHFGDGTRLSIL.

This chain joins TRBV29-1 and TRBJ2-7; the match to TRBD1 covers 8 bases. This CDR3 has 13 residues. CDR1 is SQVTM, CDR2 ANQGSEA, per germline. V lost 7 bases, J lost 5 bases, and 10 bases stayed unmatched. CDR3 sequence: CSAGATGDHEQYF. Written as DNA, the CDR3 is TGCAGCGCCGGAGCGACAGGGGACCACGAGCAGTACTTC.

The rearrangement uses TRBV18 and TRBJ1-2, with TRBD1 identical over 9 bases. The V segment lost 0 bases and the J segment 4 bases; nucleotides outside the gene matches: 3. Germline CDR1 reads KGHSH; CDR2 reads LQKENI. This CDR3 region has 15 residues. CDR3 sequence reads: CASSPPVDRGYGYTF. CDR3 bases: TGTGCCAGCTCACCACCCGTGGACAGGGGCTATGGCTACACCTTC.